This T cell receptor (beta chain) was found in a study of blood T cell repertoires in COVID-19. Overall study context: Specimens from acute and convalescent COVID-19 originated in the United States, Italy and Spain. PBMCs, B-cell-depleted T cells, or T cells provided the cDNA or gDNA that made up the material.

In the authors' methods: Amplification with reference gene primers provided the estimates of nucleated cell counts. Data came from immunoSEQ multiplex PCR; TCRdb stores just in-frame clones and leaves some out. Clonal size and the V and J genes are those of that table, whereas D and trimming came from the DNA. The data hold more than 65,000 clones, with around 89% observed a single time. Trimming stripped 2 bases from V and 8 bases from J, with 13 bases between. From germline, CDR1 is SGHNT and CDR2 YYREEE (reference sequence). The CDR3 is 14 residues long. The gene calls are TRBV5-4 and TRBJ1-4; possibly TRBD1 for D (5 bases). The TCR was taken from a man in his fifties or sixties with acute or convalescent COVID-19. The sample consisted of peripheral blood. The CDR3 here is CASSFGGLGEKLFF. CDR3 nucleotide sequence: TGTGCCAGCAGCTTCGGGGGATTGGGCGAAAAACTGTTTTTT.